This T cell receptor (beta chain) was recorded in a study of T cell responses to AZD1222 COVID-19 vaccine. The study, taken as a whole, reports: Unmutated variant regions reportedly attract nearly half of all spike-specific TCRs.

The J segment lost 2 bases and the V segment lost 6 bases, leaving 9 bases of the junction unmatched. The germline CDR1 and CDR2 sequences are MNHGY and SVAAGI. The CDR3 covers 15 residues. TCRdb keeps only in-frame clones here, not all; method: immunoSEQ multiplex PCR. The sample contains 100,000 to 150,000 clones, approximately 92% of which appear only once. Regarding this clone: Its antigen is undetermined.

The clonotype was recovered from an adult in good health. Specimen: peripheral blood, collected on day 0 of AZD1222 vaccination. The chain joins TRBV6-9 to TRBJ2-7; 8 nucleotides match TRBD1. The CDR3 spells CASRDRGQWTYEQYF. DNA for the CDR3: TGTGCCAGCAGAGACAGGGGACAGTGGACCTACGAGCAGTACTTC.